This T cell receptor beta chain is from a study of cytomegalovirus exposure and HLA in healthy donors. General observations from the study: A link between a missense DCLRE1C variant and TCR beta V- and J-gene trimming emerged from a later analysis. There were several of the most significant clusters that appeared linked to common viral pathogens in a later analysis. The availability of immune exposure information extended only to CMV serostatus. A few chains linked to CMV were shown in vitro to be specific for CMV antigens.

This clone was detected a few times. Its antigen remains unidentified. V was clipped by 1 base and J by 4 bases, with 10 bases between them. Germline values: CDR1 MDHEN, CDR2 SYDVKM. This CDR3 has 14 residues. PCR primers comprised 60 Vbeta and 13 Jbeta primers. Clones were read by immunoSEQ multiplex PCR, and TCRdb kept only the in-frame ones, dropping some. The sample lists tens of thousands of clones; 70% to 80% were seen once. The V call is TRBV28, the J call TRBJ1-2; perhaps TRBD1 as D (5 bases). Sample: PBMCs. This sequence originates from a man younger than 45 in good health and CMV-seronegative. The CDR3: CASSLFRGLYGYTF. As DNA, the CDR3 is TGTGCCAGCAGTTTATTCCGGGGACTCTATGGCTACACCTTC.